The 4 T cell receptor beta chains listed next were all sequenced from one sample in a study of T-cell reconstitution after alpha-beta-depleted transplantation in children. The TCRbeta library was prepared with unique molecular identifiers. TCRdb reprocessed the PCR reads with MiXCR, giving one entry per CDR3 protein. Here the sample spans 450,000 to 550,000 distinct CDR3 sequences, 10% to 12% being singletons. Sequencing used PBMCs, mostly from graft donor cells, obtained 180 days after TCRalphabeta/CD19-depleted stem cell transplant. Source of these receptors: a female patient younger than 10 who had a stem cell transplant for aplastic anemia, so the T cells may come from the graft donor.

This clonotype has just a few counts. The chain employs TRBV15 and TRBJ2-1; 7 positions agree with TRBD2. V lost 9 bases to trimming and J lost 3 bases; unmatched junction nucleotides: 8. CDR1 and CDR2 (germline): LNHNV, YYDKDF (reference sequence). The CDR3 spans 14 residues. CDR3 sequence: CATRKAGSYNEQFF. Written as DNA, the CDR3 is TGTGCCACGAGGAAAGCGGGAAGCTACAATGAGCAGTTCTTC.

The V and J genes are TRBV18 and TRBJ2-7; maybe TRBD2 (5 bases). V dropped 3 bases and J dropped 5 bases, with 17 bases sitting between them. Per the germline V gene, CDR1 is KGHSH and CDR2 is LQKENI. The CDR3 consists of 15 residues. This CDR3 is CASSPETTLGDEQYF. For the CDR3, the DNA is TGTGCCAGCTCACCCGAGACTACCCTCGGCGACGAGCAGTACTTC.

The chain joins TRBV21-1 to TRBJ2-5; the table's TRBD1 call for D was not verified on the DNA. TRBV21-1 is recorded as a pseudogene. The CDR3 is 15 amino acids. The CDR3 is CASGLGQGGWETQYF. The CDR3 bases are TGTGCCAGCGGGCTCGGACAGGGCGGGTGGGAGACCCAGTACTTC.

The CDR3 is CASSYTSELYEQYF. In DNA, the CDR3 is TGTGCCAGCAGTTATACTAGCGAACTCTACGAGCAGTACTTC. The chain links TRBV27 to TRBJ2-7, with 7 bases aligning to TRBD2. This CDR3 region has 14 residues. J lost 3 bases, V lost 4 bases, and 6 bases had no gene match. Germline lookup yields CDR1 MNHEY and CDR2 SMNVEV (reference sequence).